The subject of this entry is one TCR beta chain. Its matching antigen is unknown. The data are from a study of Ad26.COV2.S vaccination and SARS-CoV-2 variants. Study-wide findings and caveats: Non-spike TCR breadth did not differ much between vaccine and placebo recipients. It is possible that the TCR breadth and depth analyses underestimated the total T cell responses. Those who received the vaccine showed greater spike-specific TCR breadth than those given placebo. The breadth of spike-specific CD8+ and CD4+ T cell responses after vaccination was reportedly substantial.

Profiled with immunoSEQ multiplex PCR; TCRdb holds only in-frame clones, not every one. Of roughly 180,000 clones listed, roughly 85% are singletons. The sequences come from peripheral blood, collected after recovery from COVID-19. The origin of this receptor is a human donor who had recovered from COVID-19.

The CDR3 loop reads CASSKKEVAGLSSYEQYF. The CDR3 region has the DNA TGTGCCAGCAGCAAGAAGGAAGTGGCGGGACTAAGCTCCTACGAGCAGTACTTC. The chain carries TRBV21-1 and TRBJ2-7; the DNA was not used to check the table's D call, TRBD2. TRBV21-1 is termed a pseudogene. The CDR3 extends over 18 amino acids.